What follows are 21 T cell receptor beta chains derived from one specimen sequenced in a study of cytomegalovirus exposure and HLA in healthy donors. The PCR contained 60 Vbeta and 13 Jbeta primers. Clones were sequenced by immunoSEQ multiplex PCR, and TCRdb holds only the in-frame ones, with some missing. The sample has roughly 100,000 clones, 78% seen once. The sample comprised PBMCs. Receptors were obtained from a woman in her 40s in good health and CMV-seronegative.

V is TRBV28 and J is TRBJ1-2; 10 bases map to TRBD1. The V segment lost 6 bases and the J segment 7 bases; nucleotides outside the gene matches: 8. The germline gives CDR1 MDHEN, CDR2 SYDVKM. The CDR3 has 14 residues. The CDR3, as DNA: TGTGCCAGCAGGACGAGCAGACAGGGGGCTGGCTACACCTTC. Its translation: CASRTSRQGAGYTF.

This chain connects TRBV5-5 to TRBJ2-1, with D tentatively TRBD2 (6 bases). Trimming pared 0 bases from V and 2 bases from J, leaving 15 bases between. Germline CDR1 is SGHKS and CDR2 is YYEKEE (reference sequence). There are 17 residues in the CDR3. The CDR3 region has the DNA TGTGCCAGCAGCTTGGATGTAAGCGGAGGGGCCTACAATGAGCAGTTCTTC. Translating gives CASSLDVSGGAYNEQFF.

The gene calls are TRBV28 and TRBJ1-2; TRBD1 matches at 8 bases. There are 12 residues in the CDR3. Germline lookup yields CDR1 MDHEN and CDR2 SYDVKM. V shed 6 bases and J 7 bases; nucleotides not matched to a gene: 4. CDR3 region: CASSRGQGGYTF. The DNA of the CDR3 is TGTGCCAGCAGCCGAGGACAGGGTGGCTACACCTTC.

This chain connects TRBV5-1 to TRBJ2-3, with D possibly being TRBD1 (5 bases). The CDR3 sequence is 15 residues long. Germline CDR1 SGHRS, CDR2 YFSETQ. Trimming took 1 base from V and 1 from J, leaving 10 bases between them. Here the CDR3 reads CASSLRQLGTDTQYF. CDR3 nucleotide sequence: TGCGCCAGCAGCTTGAGACAGCTTGGCACAGATACGCAGTATTTT. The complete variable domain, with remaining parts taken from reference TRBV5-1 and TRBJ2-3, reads KAGVTQTPRYLIKTRGQQVTLSCSPISGHRSVSWYQQTPGQGLQFLFEYFSETQRNKGNFPGRFSGRQFSNSRSEMNVSTLELGDSALYLCASSLRQLGTDTQYFGPGTRLTVL.

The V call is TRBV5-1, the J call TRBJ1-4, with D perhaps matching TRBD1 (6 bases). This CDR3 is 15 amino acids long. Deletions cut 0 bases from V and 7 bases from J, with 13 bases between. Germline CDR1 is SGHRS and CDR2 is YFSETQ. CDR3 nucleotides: TGCGCCAGCAGCTTGGCCTCGGGGGGCCGTGAAAAACTGTTTTTT. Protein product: CASSLASGGREKLFF.

The CDR3 loop reads CASSPLGFSNQPQHF. CDR3 nucleotide sequence: TGTGCCAGCTCACCGCTGGGCTTTAGCAATCAGCCCCAGCATTTT. This chain joins TRBV18 and TRBJ1-5; D unresolved. Trimming took 3 bases from V and 0 from J, leaving 9 bases between them. The CDR3 length is 15 residues. CDR1 and CDR2 from the germline V gene are KGHSH and LQKENI. The variable domain in full, completed from reference TRBV18 and TRBJ1-5, reads NAGVMQNPRHLVRRRGQEARLRCSPMKGHSHVYWYRQLPEEGLKFMVYLQKENIIDESGMPKERFSAEFPKEGPSILRIQQVVRGDSAAYFCASSPLGFSNQPQHFGDGTRLSIL.

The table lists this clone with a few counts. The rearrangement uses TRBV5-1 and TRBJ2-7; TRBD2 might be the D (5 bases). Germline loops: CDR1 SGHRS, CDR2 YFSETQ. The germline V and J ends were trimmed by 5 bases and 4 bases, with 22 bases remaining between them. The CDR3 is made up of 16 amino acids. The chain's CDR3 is CASSRDGTTILYEQYF. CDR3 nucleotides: TGCGCCAGCAGTCGGGATGGCACCACCATATTATACGAGCAGTACTTC.

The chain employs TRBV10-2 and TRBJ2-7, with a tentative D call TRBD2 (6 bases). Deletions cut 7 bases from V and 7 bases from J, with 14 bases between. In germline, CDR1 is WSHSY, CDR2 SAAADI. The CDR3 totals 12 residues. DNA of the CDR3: TGCGCCAGCACCCAAACGGCGGGGGAGCAGTACTTC. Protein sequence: CASTQTAGEQYF.

CDR3 region: CASSDLLGHHRSRPQHF. As DNA, the CDR3 is TGTGCCAGCAGTGACCTCCTGGGACACCACCGTTCTCGGCCCCAGCATTTT. V and J are TRBV6-1 and TRBJ1-5; the D gene is possibly TRBD1 (6 bases). The V end was cut by 3 bases, the J end by 9 bases, with 24 bases between. CDR3 length: 17 residues. CDR1 and CDR2 from the germline V gene are MNHNS and SASEGT.

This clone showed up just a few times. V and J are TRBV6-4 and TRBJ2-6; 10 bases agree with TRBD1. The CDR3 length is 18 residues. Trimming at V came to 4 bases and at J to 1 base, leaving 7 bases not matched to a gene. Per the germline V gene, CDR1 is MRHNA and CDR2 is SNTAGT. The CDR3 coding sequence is TGTGCCAGCAGTGGGACAGGGGGGTCGCAATCTGGGGCCAACGTCCTGACTTTC. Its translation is CASSGTGGSQSGANVLTF.

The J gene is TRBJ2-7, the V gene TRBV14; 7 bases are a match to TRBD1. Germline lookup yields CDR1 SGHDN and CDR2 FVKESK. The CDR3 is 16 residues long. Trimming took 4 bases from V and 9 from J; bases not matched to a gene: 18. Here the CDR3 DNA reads TGTGCCAGCAGCCGAGGGACAGACTTCTTCTACGAGTGGCAGTACTTC. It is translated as CASSRGTDFFYEWQYF.

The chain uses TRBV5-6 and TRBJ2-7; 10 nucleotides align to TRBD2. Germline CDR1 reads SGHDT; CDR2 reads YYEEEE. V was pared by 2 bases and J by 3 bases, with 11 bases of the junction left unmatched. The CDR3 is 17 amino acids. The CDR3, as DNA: TGTGCCAGCAGCTTTTTCCTTAGCGGGAGGAACTTCTACGAGCAGTACTTC. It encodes CASSFFLSGRNFYEQYF.

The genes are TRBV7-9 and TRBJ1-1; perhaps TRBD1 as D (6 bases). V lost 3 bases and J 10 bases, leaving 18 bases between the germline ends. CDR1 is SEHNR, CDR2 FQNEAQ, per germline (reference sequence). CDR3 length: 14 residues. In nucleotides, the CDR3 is TGTGCCAGCAGCTTGGGGGCAGCGGAGAGCCCAGCTTTCTTT. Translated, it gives CASSLGAAESPAFF.

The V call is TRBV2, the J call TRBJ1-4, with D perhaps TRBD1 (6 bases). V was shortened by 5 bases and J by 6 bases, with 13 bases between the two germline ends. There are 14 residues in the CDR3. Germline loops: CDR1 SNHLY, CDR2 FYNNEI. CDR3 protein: CASSQGRWDEKLFF. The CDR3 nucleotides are TGTGCCAGCAGTCAGGGGAGATGGGATGAAAAACTGTTTTTT.

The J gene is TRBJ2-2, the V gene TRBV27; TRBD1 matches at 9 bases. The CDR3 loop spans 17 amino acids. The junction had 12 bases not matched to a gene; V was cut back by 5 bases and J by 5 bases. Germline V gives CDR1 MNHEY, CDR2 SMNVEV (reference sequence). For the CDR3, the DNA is TGTGCCAGCAGTGGTACCGACGGGACAGGGAGAACCGGGGAGCTGTTTTTT. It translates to CASSGTDGTGRTGELFF.

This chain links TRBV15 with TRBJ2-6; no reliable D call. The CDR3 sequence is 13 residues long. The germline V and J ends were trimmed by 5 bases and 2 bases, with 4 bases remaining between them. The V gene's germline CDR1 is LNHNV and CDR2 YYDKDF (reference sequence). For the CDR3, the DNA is TGTGCCACCAGCCCGGCTGGGGCCAACGTCCTGACTTTC. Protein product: CATSPAGANVLTF. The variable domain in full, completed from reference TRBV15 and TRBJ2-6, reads DAMVIQNPRYQVTQFGKPVTLSCSQTLNHNVMYWYQQKSSQAPKLLFHYYDKDFNNEADTPDNFQSRRPNTSFCFLDIRSPGLGDTAMYLCATSPAGANVLTFGAGSRLTVL.

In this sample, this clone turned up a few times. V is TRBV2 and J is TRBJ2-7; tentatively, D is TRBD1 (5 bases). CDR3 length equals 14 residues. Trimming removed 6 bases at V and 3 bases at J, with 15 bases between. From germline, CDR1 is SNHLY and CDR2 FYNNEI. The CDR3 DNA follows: TGTGCCAGCAGGTGGGCCACAGGACACTACGAGCAGTACTTC. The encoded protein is CASRWATGHYEQYF.

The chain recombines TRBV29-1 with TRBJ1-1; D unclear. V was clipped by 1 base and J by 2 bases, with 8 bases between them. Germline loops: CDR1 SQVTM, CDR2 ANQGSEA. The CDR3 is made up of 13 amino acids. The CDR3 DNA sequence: TGCAGCGTTGAAGTAGGACTTAACACTGAAGCTTTCTTT. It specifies CSVEVGLNTEAFF.

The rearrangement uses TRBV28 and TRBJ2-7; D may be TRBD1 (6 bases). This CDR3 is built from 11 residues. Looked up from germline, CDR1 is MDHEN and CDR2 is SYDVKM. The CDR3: CDSQRGSEQYF. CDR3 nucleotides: TGTGATTCACAGAGGGGGAGCGAGCAGTACTTC.

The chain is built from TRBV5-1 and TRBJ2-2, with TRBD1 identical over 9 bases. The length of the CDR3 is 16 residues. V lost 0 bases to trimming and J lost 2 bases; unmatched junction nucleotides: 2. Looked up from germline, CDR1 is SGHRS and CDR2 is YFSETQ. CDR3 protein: CASSLATGGNTGELFF. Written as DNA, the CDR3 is TGCGCCAGCAGCTTGGCAACAGGGGGCAACACCGGGGAGCTGTTTTTT.

The CDR3 protein is CASSLALSGVMNTEAFF. In DNA, the CDR3 is TGTGCCAGCAGCTTGGCCCTATCGGGGGTTATGAACACTGAAGCTTTCTTT. This chain connects TRBV5-6 to TRBJ1-1; weak D call: TRBD1 (5 bases). CDR3 length: 17 amino acids. With 0 bases removed from V and 0 bases from J, the gap between germline ends came to 15 bases. Germline loops: CDR1 SGHDT, CDR2 YYEEEE.